The entry below gives a single T cell receptor (beta chain) sequence along with its context. Antigen unknown. This sample was taken from a study of T cell responses to AZD1222 COVID-19 vaccine. Study-wide context: Investigators merged groups given second doses at roughly 4 or roughly 12 weeks.

V was shortened by 5 bases and J by 6 bases, with 13 bases between the two germline ends. The CDR3 totals 13 residues. General study findings and limits: Seropositivity was recorded at baseline in only 6 or 7 AZD1222 recipients. In all cases, repertoires were sampled only after the peak T cell response. Unmutated variant regions are reportedly targeted by nearly half of spike-specific TCRs.

The table came from immunoSEQ multiplex PCR; TCRdb's copy has only in-frame clones and leaves some out. The sample holds some 150,000 clones, around 92% seen once. This receptor was taken from an adult in good health. The specimen was peripheral blood, collected on day 0 of AZD1222 vaccination. This chain links TRBV12-3 or TRBV12-4 with TRBJ1-1; TRBD1 is a possible D gene (6 bases). The CDR3, as DNA: TGTGCCAGCAGTGCAACAGGGTGGGCTGAAGCTTTCTTT. Translated, it gives CASSATGWAEAFF.